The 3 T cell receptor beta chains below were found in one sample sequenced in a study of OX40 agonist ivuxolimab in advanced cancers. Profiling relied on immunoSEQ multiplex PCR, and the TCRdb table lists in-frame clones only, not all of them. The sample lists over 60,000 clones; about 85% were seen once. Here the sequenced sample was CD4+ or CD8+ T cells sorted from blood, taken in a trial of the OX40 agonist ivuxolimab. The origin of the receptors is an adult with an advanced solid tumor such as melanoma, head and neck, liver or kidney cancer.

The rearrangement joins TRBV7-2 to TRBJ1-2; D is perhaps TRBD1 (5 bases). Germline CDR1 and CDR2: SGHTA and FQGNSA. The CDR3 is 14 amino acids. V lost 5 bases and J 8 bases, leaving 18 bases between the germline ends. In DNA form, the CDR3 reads TGTGCCAGCAGCACCCCCGGGGGTCTTTGGGGCTACACCTTC. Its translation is CASSTPGGLWGYTF.

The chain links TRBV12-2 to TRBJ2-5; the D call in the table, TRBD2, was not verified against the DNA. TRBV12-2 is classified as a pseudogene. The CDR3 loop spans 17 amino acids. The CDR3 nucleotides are TGTGCAAGTCGCTTAGAATCAGCGGGAGGTCGCGGGGAGACCCAGTACTTC. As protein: CASRLESAGGRGETQYF.

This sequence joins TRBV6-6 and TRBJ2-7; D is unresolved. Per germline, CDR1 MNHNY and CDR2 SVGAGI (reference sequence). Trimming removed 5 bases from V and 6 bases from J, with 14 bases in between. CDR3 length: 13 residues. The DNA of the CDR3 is TGTGCCAGCAGTACGGGTCGGTTCGGCGAGCAGTACTTC. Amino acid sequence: CASSTGRFGEQYF.